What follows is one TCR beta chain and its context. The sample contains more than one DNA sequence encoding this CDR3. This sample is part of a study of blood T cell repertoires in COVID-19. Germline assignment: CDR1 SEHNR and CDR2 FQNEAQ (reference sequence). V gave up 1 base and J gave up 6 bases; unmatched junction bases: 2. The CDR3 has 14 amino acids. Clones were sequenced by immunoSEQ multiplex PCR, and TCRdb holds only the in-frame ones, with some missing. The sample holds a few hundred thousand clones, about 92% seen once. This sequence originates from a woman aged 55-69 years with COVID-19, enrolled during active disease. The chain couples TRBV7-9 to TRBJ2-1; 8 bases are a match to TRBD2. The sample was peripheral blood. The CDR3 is CASSLDGGANEQFF. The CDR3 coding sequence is TGTGCCAGCAGCTTAGACGGGGGGGCCAATGAGCAGTTCTTC. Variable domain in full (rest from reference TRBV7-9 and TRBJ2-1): DTGVSQNPRHKITKRGQNVTFRCDPISEHNRLYWYRQTLGQGPEFLTYFQNEAQLEKSRLLSDRFSAERPKGSFSTLEIQRTEQGDSAMYLCASSLDGGANEQFFGPGTRLTVL.